The 9 T cell receptor beta chains below come from one sample, sequenced in a study of blood T cell repertoires in COVID-19. Method: immunoSEQ multiplex PCR; TCRdb's copy keeps in-frame clones and lacks some. The table records about 100,000 clones, around 91% of them present only once. Sequenced material: peripheral blood. Receptors originate from a man in his late teens or twenties with COVID-19, enrolled during active disease.

This rearrangement joins TRBV4-1 to TRBJ2-2, with 7 positions matching TRBD1. V gave up 5 bases and J gave up 4 bases; unmatched junction bases: 7. The CDR3 length is 15 residues. CDR1 and CDR2 from the germline V gene are MGHRA and YSYEKL. CDR3 coding DNA: TGCGCCAGCAGCTTTCGACAGGGTCGCACCGGGGAGCTGTTTTTT. This gives the protein CASSFRQGRTGELFF.

The chain carries TRBV11-1 and TRBJ2-7, with D possibly being TRBD1 (6 bases). This CDR3 has 14 amino acids. Germline V lookup: CDR1 SGHAT, CDR2 FQDESV (reference sequence). Trimming shortened V by 2 bases and J by 3 bases, and 11 bases separated the two germline ends. The CDR3 bases are TGTGCCAGCAGCTTAAGGAGAGGGGGCTACGAGCAGTACTTC. It yields the protein CASSLRRGGYEQYF.

This clone was detected once. J is TRBJ2-1 and V is TRBV18; TRBD2 matches at 7 bases. Per germline, CDR1 KGHSH and CDR2 LQKENI. The V and J ends lost 3 bases and 1 base, in that order; junction bases with no gene match: 3. The CDR3 has 15 amino acids. This chain's CDR3 is CASSPSAGSYNEQFF. The CDR3 DNA reads TGTGCCAGCTCACCGTCAGCGGGATCCTACAATGAGCAGTTCTTC.

This clone was seen only once. The chain has TRBV6-5 and TRBJ2-7; 10 bases fit TRBD1. Germline V CDR1 and CDR2: MNHEY, SVGAGI. Germline trimming cut 5 bases from V and 2 bases from J; bases unmatched to any gene: 6. The CDR3 totals 15 residues. As DNA, the CDR3 is TGTGCCAGCAGTACCGACAGGGGGCCCACCTACGAGCAGTACTTC. It encodes CASSTDRGPTYEQYF.

The chain carries TRBV27 and TRBJ2-3; 15 bases line up with TRBD2. Germline lookup yields CDR1 MNHEY and CDR2 SMNVEV (reference sequence). Germline trimming cut 6 bases from V and 0 bases from J; bases unmatched to any gene: 4. The CDR3 runs to 17 residues. CDR3 loop: CASRTGTSGRSTDTQYF. The CDR3, as DNA: TGTGCCAGCAGAACCGGGACTAGCGGGAGGAGCACAGATACGCAGTATTTT.

This rearrangement joins TRBV5-1 to TRBJ1-1; 8 bases agree with TRBD1. The CDR3 loop spans 15 amino acids. V shed 4 bases, J shed 5 bases, and the junction held 10 bases outside the gene matches. Germline CDR1 reads SGHRS; CDR2 reads YFSETQ. The CDR3 DNA sequence: TGCGCCAGCAGCGAAACGACAGGGGCGGGGACTGAAGCTTTCTTT. This codes for CASSETTGAGTEAFF. The full variable domain, in which reference TRBV5-1 and TRBJ1-1 provide the parts outside the CDR3, is KAGVTQTPRYLIKTRGQQVTLSCSPISGHRSVSWYQQTPGQGLQFLFEYFSETQRNKGNFPGRFSGRQFSNSRSEMNVSTLELGDSALYLCASSETTGAGTEAFFGQGTRLTVV.

This clone appeared a few times. The chain joins TRBV9 to TRBJ2-1; 10 nucleotides match TRBD2. Unmatched junction bases numbered 3, after V lost 4 bases and J lost 2 bases. This CDR3 has 15 residues. Germline values: CDR1 SGDLS, CDR2 YYNGEE. CDR3 protein: CASSPGLATYNEQFF. Here the CDR3 DNA reads TGTGCCAGCAGCCCGGGACTAGCGACCTACAATGAGCAGTTCTTC.

The rearrangement joins TRBV14 to TRBJ2-5, with TRBD2 matching over 7 bases. Germline values: CDR1 SGHDN, CDR2 FVKESK. Trimming at V came to 3 bases and at J to 4 bases, leaving 11 bases not matched to a gene. This CDR3 is built from 16 residues. CDR3 in amino acids: CASSHLSAGAVETQYF. CDR3 nucleotides: TGTGCCAGCAGCCATCTTTCCGCGGGAGCAGTAGAGACCCAGTACTTC.

The sample holds one count of this clone. V and J are TRBV6-6 and TRBJ2-7; D is ambiguous. V lost 8 bases to trimming and J lost 3 bases, with 8 bases between them. The CDR3 loop spans 11 amino acids. Looked up from germline, CDR1 is MNHNY and CDR2 is SVGAGI (reference sequence). The CDR3 reads CASAGGYEQYF. CDR3 nucleotides: TGTGCCAGCGCCGGCGGCTACGAGCAGTACTTC.